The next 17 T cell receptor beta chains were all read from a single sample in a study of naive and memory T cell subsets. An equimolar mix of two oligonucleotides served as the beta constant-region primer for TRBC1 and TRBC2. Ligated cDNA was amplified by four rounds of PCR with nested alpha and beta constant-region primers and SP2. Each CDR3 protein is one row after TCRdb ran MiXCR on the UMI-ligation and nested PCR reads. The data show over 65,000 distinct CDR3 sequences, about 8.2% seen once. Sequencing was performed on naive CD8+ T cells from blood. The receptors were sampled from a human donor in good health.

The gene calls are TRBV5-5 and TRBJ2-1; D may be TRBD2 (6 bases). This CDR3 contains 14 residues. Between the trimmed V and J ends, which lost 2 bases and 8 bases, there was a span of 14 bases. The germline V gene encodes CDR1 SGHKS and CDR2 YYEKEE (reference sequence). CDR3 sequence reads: CASSLLSSVDEQFF. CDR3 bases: TGTGCCAGCAGCTTACTCTCTAGCGTGGATGAGCAGTTCTTC.

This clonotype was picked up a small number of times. Here the CDR3 DNA reads TGTGCCAGCAGTTACTCGACTAGCGGGAGAGACACCGGGGAGCTGTTTTTT. This codes for CASSYSTSGRDTGELFF. This chain joins TRBV6-5 and TRBJ2-2, with 12 bases lining up with TRBD2. CDR3 length equals 17 residues. CDR1 MNHEY and CDR2 SVGAGI come from the germline V gene. The junction had 2 bases not matched to a gene; V was cut back by 0 bases and J by 3 bases.

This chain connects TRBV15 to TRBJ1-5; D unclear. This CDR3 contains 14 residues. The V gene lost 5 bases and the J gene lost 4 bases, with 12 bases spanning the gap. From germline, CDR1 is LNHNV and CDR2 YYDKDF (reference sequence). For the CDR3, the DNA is TGTGCCACCAGCGCCCGGACCGAAAATCAGCCCCAGCATTTT. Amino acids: CATSARTENQPQHF.

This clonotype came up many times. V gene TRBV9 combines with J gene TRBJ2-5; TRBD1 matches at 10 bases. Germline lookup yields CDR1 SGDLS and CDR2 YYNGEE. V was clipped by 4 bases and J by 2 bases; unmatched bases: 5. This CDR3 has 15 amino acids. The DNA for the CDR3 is TGTGCCAGCAGCCAACGGGGACAGGGGCAAGAGACCCAGTACTTC. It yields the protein CASSQRGQGQETQYF.

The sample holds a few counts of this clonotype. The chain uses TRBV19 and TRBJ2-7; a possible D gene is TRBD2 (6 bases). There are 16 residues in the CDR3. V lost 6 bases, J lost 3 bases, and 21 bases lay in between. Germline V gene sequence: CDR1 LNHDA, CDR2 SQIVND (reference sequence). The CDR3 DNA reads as TGTGCCAGTAGCAGGCGGACGGCCGGGGGATTCTACGAGCAGTACTTC. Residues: CASSRRTAGGFYEQYF. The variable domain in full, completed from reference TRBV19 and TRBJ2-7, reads DGGITQSPKYLFRKEGQNVTLSCEQNLNHDAMYWYRQDPGQGLRLIYYSQIVNDFQKGDIAEGYSVSREKKESFPLTVTSAQKNPTAFYLCASSRRTAGGFYEQYFGPGTRLTVT.

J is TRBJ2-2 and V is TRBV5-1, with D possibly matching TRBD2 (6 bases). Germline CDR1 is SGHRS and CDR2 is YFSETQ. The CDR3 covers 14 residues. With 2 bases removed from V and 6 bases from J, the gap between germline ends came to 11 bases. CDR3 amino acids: CASSFPGEAGELFF. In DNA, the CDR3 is TGCGCCAGCAGCTTCCCGGGGGAAGCCGGGGAGCTGTTTTTT.

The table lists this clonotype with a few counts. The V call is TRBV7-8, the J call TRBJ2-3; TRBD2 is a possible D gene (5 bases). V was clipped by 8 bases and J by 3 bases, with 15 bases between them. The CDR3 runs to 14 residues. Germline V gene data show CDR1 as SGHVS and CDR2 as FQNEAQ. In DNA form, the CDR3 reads TGTGCCAGCTCCACCGGCGGGTGGACAGATACGCAGTATTTT. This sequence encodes CASSTGGWTDTQYF.

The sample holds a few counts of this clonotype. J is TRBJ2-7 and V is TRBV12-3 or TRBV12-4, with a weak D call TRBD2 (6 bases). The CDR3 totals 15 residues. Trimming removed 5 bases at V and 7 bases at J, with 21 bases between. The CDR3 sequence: CASSGEWGLGGEQYF. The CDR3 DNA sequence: TGTGCCAGCAGTGGGGAGTGGGGCCTCGGGGGAGAGCAGTACTTC.

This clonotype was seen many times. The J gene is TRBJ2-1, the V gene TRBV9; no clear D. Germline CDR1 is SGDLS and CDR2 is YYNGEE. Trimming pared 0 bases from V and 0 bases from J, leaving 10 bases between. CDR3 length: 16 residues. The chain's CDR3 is CASSVEALSSYNEQFF. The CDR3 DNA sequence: TGTGCCAGCAGCGTAGAAGCGTTGAGCTCCTACAATGAGCAGTTCTTC.

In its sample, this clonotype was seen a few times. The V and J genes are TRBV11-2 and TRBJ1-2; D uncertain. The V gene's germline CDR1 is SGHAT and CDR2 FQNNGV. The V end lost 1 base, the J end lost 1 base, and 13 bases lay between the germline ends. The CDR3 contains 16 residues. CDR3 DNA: TGTGCCAGCAGCTTAGGGGGTCCCATTTTTAACTATGGCTACACCTTC. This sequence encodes CASSLGGPIFNYGYTF.

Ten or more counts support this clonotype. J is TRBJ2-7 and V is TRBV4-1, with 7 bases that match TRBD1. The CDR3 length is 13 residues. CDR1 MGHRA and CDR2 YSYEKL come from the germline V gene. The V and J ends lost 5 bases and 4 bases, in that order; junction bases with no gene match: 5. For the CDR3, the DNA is TGCGCCAGCAGCGCAAGGGACAGTTACGAGCAGTACTTC. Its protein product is CASSARDSYEQYF.

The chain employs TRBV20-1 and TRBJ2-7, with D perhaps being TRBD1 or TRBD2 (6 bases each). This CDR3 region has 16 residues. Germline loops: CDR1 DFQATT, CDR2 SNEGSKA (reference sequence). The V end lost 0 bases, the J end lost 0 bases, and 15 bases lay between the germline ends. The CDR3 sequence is CSARDLRDNPSYEQYF. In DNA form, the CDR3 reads TGCAGTGCTAGAGATTTGCGGGACAACCCCTCCTACGAGCAGTACTTC.

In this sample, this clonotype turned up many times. This chain's CDR3 is CASTRANEQFF. The CDR3 coding sequence is TGCGCCAGCACGCGGGCCAATGAGCAGTTCTTC. V is TRBV5-1 and J is TRBJ2-1, with D possibly TRBD2 on 5 matching bases. Germline lookup yields CDR1 SGHRS and CDR2 YFSETQ. CDR3 length: 11 residues. V lost 6 bases and J 6 bases, leaving 7 bases between the germline ends.

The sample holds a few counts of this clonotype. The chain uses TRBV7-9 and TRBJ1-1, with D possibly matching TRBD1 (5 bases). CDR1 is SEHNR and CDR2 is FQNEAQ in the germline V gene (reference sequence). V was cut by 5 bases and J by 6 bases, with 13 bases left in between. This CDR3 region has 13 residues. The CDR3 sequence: CASSPQGAAEAFF. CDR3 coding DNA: TGTGCCAGCAGCCCCCAAGGGGCAGCTGAAGCTTTCTTT.

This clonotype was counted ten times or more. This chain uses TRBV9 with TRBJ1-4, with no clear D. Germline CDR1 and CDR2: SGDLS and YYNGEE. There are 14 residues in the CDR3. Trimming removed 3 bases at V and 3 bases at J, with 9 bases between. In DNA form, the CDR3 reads TGTGCCAGCAGCGGGTCGGAGCCTAATGAAAAACTGTTTTTT. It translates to CASSGSEPNEKLFF. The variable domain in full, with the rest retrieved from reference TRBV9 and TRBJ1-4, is DSGVTQTPKHLITATGQRVTLRCSPRSGDLSVYWYQQSLDQGLQFLIQYYNGEERAKGNILERFSAQQFPDLHSELNLSSLELGDSALYFCASSGSEPNEKLFFGSGTQLSVL.

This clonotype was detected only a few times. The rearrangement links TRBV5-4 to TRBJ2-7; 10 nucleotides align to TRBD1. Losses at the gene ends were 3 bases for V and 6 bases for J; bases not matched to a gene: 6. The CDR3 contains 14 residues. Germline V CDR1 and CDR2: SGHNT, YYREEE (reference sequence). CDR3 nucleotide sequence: TGTGCCAGCAGCTCCGGGACAGGGGTGCGCGAGCAGTACTTC. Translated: CASSSGTGVREQYF.

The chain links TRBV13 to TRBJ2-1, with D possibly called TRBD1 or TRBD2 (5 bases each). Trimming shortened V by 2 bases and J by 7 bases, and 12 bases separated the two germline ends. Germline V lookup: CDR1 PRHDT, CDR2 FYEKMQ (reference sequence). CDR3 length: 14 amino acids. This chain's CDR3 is CASSLSSEGNEQFF. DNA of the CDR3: TGTGCCAGCAGCTTAAGCAGCGAGGGGAATGAGCAGTTCTTC. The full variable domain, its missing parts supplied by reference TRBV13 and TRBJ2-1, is AAGVIQSPRHLIKEKRETATLKCYPIPRHDTVYWYQQGPGQDPQFLISFYEKMQSDKGSIPDRFSAQQFSDYHSELNMSSLELGDSALYFCASSLSSEGNEQFFGPGTRLTVL.